This T cell receptor beta chain comes out of a study of T-cell memory formation after mild COVID-19. Germline CDR1 is SGHVS and CDR2 is FNYEAQ. The germline V and J ends were trimmed by 3 bases and 4 bases, with 12 bases remaining between them. The CDR3 extends over 14 amino acids. General study results and limits: Cross-reactive memory apparently joined, as some responding clones appeared in pre-infection memory.

MiXCR, run by TCRdb on the 5' RACE reads, gives a single entry per CDR3 protein. The table records 350,000 to 550,000 distinct CDR3 sequences, approximately 19% of them present only once. This clonotype was counted between two and nine times. Its antigen is not identified. This receptor was taken from a man between 18 and 35 years old who had mild COVID-19 (a few samples of this study predate the infection). Cell type and time point are not known. The chain links TRBV7-6 to TRBJ1-1; D is unresolved. The sample comprised PBMCs or a T cell subset sorted from them (not recorded which). The CDR3 reads CASSLSREGTEAFF. The CDR3 DNA follows: TGTGCCAGCAGCTTGTCTCGGGAGGGCACTGAAGCTTTCTTT.